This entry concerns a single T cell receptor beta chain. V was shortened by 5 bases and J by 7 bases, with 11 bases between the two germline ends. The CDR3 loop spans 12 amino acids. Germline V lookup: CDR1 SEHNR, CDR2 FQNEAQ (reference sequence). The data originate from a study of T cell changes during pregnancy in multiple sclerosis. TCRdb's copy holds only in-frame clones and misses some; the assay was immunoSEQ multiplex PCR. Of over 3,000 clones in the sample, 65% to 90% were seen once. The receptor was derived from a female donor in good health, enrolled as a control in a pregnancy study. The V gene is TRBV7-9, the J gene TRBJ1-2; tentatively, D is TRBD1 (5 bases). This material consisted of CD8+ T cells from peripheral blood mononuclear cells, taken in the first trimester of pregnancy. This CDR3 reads CASSLNGGGYTF. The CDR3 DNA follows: TGTGCCAGCAGCCTCAACGGGGGTGGCTACACCTTC. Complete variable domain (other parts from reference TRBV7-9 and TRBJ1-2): DTGVSQNPRHKITKRGQNVTFRCDPISEHNRLYWYRQTLGQGPEFLTYFQNEAQLEKSRLLSDRFSAERPKGSFSTLEIQRTEQGDSAMYLCASSLNGGGYTFGSGTRLTVV.